This is a list of T cell receptor beta chains from one sample in a study of cytomegalovirus exposure and HLA in healthy donors. Assay: immunoSEQ multiplex PCR; the TCRdb copy retains only in-frame clones and omits some. The sample yields about 200,000 clones, around 79% seen once. Sequencing used PBMCs. Receptors originate from a woman in her fifties or sixties in good health and CMV-seronegative. The CDR3 runs from the conserved cysteine through the conserved F or W. D genes are given only for firm matches. The size of a clone is reported for some rows only, either as once, few or many, or as a class for expanded clones.

>.|TRBJ1-1|TRBV5-6|TRBD1
TGTGCCAGCAGCTTAACAGGGGGCTGGGGTGCTGAAGCTTTCTTT
CASSLTGGWGAEAFF
>.|TRBJ2-3|TRBV25-1|.
TGTGCCAGCAGTGAATGGGGCGGCGATACGCAGTATTTT
CASSEWGGDTQYF
>.|TRBJ2-1|TRBV9|.
TGTGCCAGCAGCTTGGACGGGAGACCCTACAATGAGCAGTTCTTC
CASSLDGRPYNEQFF
>.|TRBJ2-7|TRBV5-6|.
TGTGCCAGCAGCTTCCTGGCAGGGGCCTCCTACGAGCAGTACTTC
CASSFLAGASYEQYF
>.|TRBJ2-1|TRBV7-3|.
TGTGCCAGCAGCGTCGGGGGAAAATACAATGAGCAGTTCTTC
CASSVGGKYNEQFF
>.|TRBJ1-2|TRBV18|TRBD1
TGTGCCAGCTCACCGCAGGGACAGGCAAACTATGGCTACACCTTC
CASSPQGQANYGYTF
>.|TRBJ2-3|TRBV5-6|TRBD2
TGTGCCAGCAGCTTGGCATTGCGGGGGGGCGCAGATACGCAGTATTTT
CASSLALRGGADTQYF
>.|TRBJ1-1|TRBV9|.
TGTGCCAGCGTACGGGACATTTCAGCTACTGAAGCTTTCTTT
CASVRDISATEAFF
>.|TRBJ1-3|TRBV27|TRBD1
TGTGCCAGCAGTTTATCGGGACAGGGTGGGGACACCATATATTTT
CASSLSGQGGDTIYF
>.|TRBJ2-7|TRBV19|.
TGTGCCAGTAGTATAAAACAGGATGCCTACGAGCAGTACTTC
CASSIKQDAYEQYF
>.|TRBJ2-1|TRBV5-5|.
TGTGCCAGCAGCTCGGAGGGTAGGGGTAGGAATGAGCAGTTCTTC
CASSSEGRGRNEQFF
>.|TRBJ2-3|TRBV6-6|TRBD2
TGTGCCAGCAGTTACTCGAAGCGGGGGACCACAGATACGCAGTATTTT
CASSYSKRGTTDTQYF
>.|TRBJ2-3|TRBV28|TRBD2
TGTGCCAGCTTAGCGGGGGGTAGCACAGATACGCAGTATTTT
CASLAGGSTDTQYF
>.|TRBJ2-7|TRBV11-1|.
TGTGCCAGCAGCTTAGTTCAGGGGACCTACTACGAGCAGTACTTC
CASSLVQGTYYEQYF
>.|TRBJ2-3|TRBV9|.
TGTGCCAGCAGCCCTGGGGAACAGGGAACAGATACGCAGTATTTT
CASSPGEQGTDTQYF
>few|TRBJ1-4|TRBV4-3|TRBD1
TGCGCCAGCAGCCAGACGGACAGGCTCAGAGAAAAACTGTTTTTT
CASSQTDRLREKLFF
>.|TRBJ2-1|TRBV11-2|TRBD2
TGTGCCAGCAGCTTAGTCCTAGCGGGATTGGGGGACAATGAGCAGTTCTTC
CASSLVLAGLGDNEQFF
>.|TRBJ2-1|TRBV4-2|.
TGTGCCAGCAGCCAAGTTATGAGCGGCTCGAACCTGTTCTTC
CASSQVMSGSNLFF
>.|TRBJ2-1|TRBV29-1|.
TGCAGCGTTGCGGGGGGCAGTAGTTTCGTGGAGCAGTTCTTC
CSVAGGSSFVEQFF
>few|TRBJ1-1|TRBV27|.
TGTGCCAGCAGACCTTGGGGCAGGGGGAACACTGAAGCTTTCTTT
CASRPWGRGNTEAFF
>.|TRBJ1-1|TRBV7-9|.
TGTGCCAGCAGCTTCGAGACATATCTTGAAGCTTTCTTT
CASSFETYLEAFF
>.|TRBJ2-3|TRBV5-6|.
TGTGCCAGCAGCTTGGTGATCGGGGGTATGAGGGACACAGATACGCAGTATTTT
CASSLVIGGMRDTDTQYF
>few|TRBJ1-4|TRBV6-5|TRBD1
TGTGCCAGCAGTTTGGACACCAGGGGGAAAAAACTGTTTTTT
CASSLDTRGKKLFF
>.|TRBJ2-1|TRBV7-2|.
TGTGCCAGCAGCCCCCGGAAGGAGAAGCAGTTCTTC
CASSPRKEKQFF
>.|TRBJ1-4|TRBV2|TRBD1
TGTGCCAGCAAGGGACACAGGGGGGGTGCTAATGAAAAACTGTTTTTT
CASKGHRGGANEKLFF
>.|TRBJ1-1|TRBV5-6|TRBD1
TGTGCCAGCAGCTTGGTTGACAGGGAAAACACTGAAGCTTTCTTT
CASSLVDRENTEAFF
>.|TRBJ2-1|TRBV9|TRBD2
TGTGCCAGCAGCCCGAGATACTTAGCGGGAAATGAGCAGTTCTTC
CASSPRYLAGNEQFF
>.|TRBJ2-6|TRBV27|TRBD1
TGTGCCAGCAGTCCCCAGGGGGCAGGTGGGGCCAACGTCCTGACTTTC
CASSPQGAGGANVLTF
>once|TRBJ2-3|TRBV11-3|TRBD2
TGTGCCAGCAGCGCCGGACTAGCGGGAGCGAAAGATACGCAGTATTTT
CASSAGLAGAKDTQYF
>.|TRBJ2-1|TRBV6-4|.
TGTGCCAGCAGCCTTGGACATAGCTCCTACAATGAGCAGTTCTTC
CASSLGHSSYNEQFF
>.|TRBJ2-7|TRBV6-1|.
TGTGCCAGCGGGTTGGGCACCTACGAGCAGTACTTC
CASGLGTYEQYF
>.|TRBJ2-5|TRBV2|.
TGTGCCAGCAGGGCCAGGGGCCTGCGGGAGACCCAGTACTTC
CASRARGLRETQYF
>few|TRBJ1-6|TRBV4-3|.
TGCGCCAGCAGCCAAGCTACAGGGACCCTCCACTTT
CASSQATGTLHF
>.|TRBJ1-2|TRBV7-9|.
TGTGCCAGCAGCCGGGGGGGCAGGGAGAATGGCTACACCTTC
CASSRGGRENGYTF
>.|TRBJ1-2|TRBV7-2|TRBD1
TGTGCCAGCAGCAACGACCGGACAGGCTCTCACTATGGCTACACCTTC
CASSNDRTGSHYGYTF
>once|TRBJ2-3|TRBV19|TRBD2
TGTGCCAGTACCGATCCGGGGGGGAGGAGTAAGACGCAGTATTTT
CASTDPGGRSKTQYF
>.|TRBJ2-7|TRBV27|.
TGTGCCAGCAGTCTTGGTAACGGAAACTACGAGCAGTACTTC
CASSLGNGNYEQYF
>.|TRBJ1-5|TRBV28|TRBD1
TGTGCCAGCAGTTCCTCAGGGGGAAGGCAGCCCCAGCATTTT
CASSSSGGRQPQHF
>.|TRBJ2-3|TRBV7-6|.
TGTGCCAGCAGCTTTAGCGACCTAAGCCCAGATACGCAGTATTTT
CASSFSDLSPDTQYF
>.|TRBJ1-2|TRBV29-1|.
TGCAGCGTTGTCATCGGGTCGGGCTACACCTTC
CSVVIGSGYTF
>.|TRBJ2-5|TRBV5-1|TRBD2
TGCGCCAGCAGTGCGGGACTAGCGGGGAAAGAGACCCAGTACTTC
CASSAGLAGKETQYF
>.|TRBJ2-7|TRBV28|TRBD1
TGTGCCAGCAGTTCACCGACAGGGGTACGGTACGAGCAGTACTTC
CASSSPTGVRYEQYF
>.|TRBJ2-2|TRBV27|TRBD1
TGTGCCAGCAGTTCCCCGTGGACAGGGAACACCGGGGAGCTGTTTTTT
CASSSPWTGNTGELFF
>.|TRBJ2-6|TRBV2|.
TGTGCCAGCAGTGAAGGGCAAGTGGGGGCCAACGTCCTGACTTTC
CASSEGQVGANVLTF
>.|TRBJ2-3|TRBV4-3|.
TGCGCCAGCAGCCAAGATGTGTCCTCAGATACGCAGTATTTT
CASSQDVSSDTQYF
>.|TRBJ1-3|TRBV23-1|.
TGCGCCGGGCCCCAATTCGGCTCTGGAAACACCATATATTTT
CAGPQFGSGNTIYF
>.|TRBJ1-4|TRBV5-1|.
TGCGCCAGCAGCTTGGGACTGAGGACAGCAACTAATGAAAAACTGTTTTTT
CASSLGLRTATNEKLFF
>.|TRBJ2-2|TRBV27|.
TGTGCCAGCAGTATTACTAGGTACACCGGGGAGCTGTTTTTT
CASSITRYTGELFF
>.|TRBJ2-3|TRBV7-9|TRBD2
TGTGCCAGCAGCTCAGGCCGTGGCGGGAGAAGAGATACGCAGTATTTT
CASSSGRGGRRDTQYF
>.|TRBJ1-1|TRBV18|.
TGTGCCAGCTCAGTTCAGGTAATGAACACTGAAGCTTTCTTT
CASSVQVMNTEAFF
>.|TRBJ2-3|TRBV29-1|TRBD1
TGCAGCGTTGAAGCGCGGGACAGGGGCACAGATACGCAGTATTTT
CSVEARDRGTDTQYF
>.|TRBJ2-1|TRBV6-5|TRBD1
TGTGCCAGCAGCACTCCGGGGACAGCCTACAATGAGCAGTTCTTC
CASSTPGTAYNEQFF
>.|TRBJ2-3|TRBV9|TRBD2
TGTGCCAGCAGCGCTAGCGGGGGCACAGATACGCAGTATTTT
CASSASGGTDTQYF
>.|TRBJ2-3|TRBV9|TRBD1
TGTGCCAGCAGCCCACTCGACAGGGCGAGCACAGATACGCAGTATTTT
CASSPLDRASTDTQYF